This TCR beta chain emerged from a study of blood T cell repertoires in COVID-19. Study at large: Spain, Italy and the United States supplied samples that represented acute and convalescent COVID-19. In each case, the material was cDNA or gDNA derived from T cells, B-cell-depleted T cells, or PBMCs.

Original processing notes: Estimation of nucleated cell counts relied on the amplification of reference gene primers. Sequenced by immunoSEQ multiplex PCR; TCRdb stores in-frame clones only, minus some. V, J and clone size are those of that table, while D and trimming were read from the DNA. The repertoire consists of roughly 230,000 clones, with 70% to 90% occurring once and the leading ten covering approximately 5%. Patients at the Seattle site were enrolled during active infection and followed longitudinally. The V gene's germline CDR1 is KGHSH and CDR2 LQKENI. J lost 0 bases, V lost 1 base, and 6 bases had no gene match. This CDR3 comprises 17 residues.

The rearrangement links TRBV18 to TRBJ2-1; 7 positions match TRBD2. The TCR originated in a middle-aged man with COVID-19, enrolled during active disease. Sequencing was performed on peripheral blood. CDR3: CASSPRIGGSSYNEQFF. Here the CDR3 DNA reads TGTGCCAGCTCACCACGGATCGGGGGGAGCTCCTACAATGAGCAGTTCTTC.